The 22 T cell receptor beta chains below all came from one sample that was sequenced in a study of blood T cells in healthy people across ages. Together with a sample-barcoded 5' primer, a J-beta primer mix was included in a second PCR lasting 7 to 11 cycles. TCRdb ran MiXCR on the 5' RACE reads and lists one entry per CDR3 protein. The table shows nearly 1 million distinct CDR3 sequences, with just over 50% occurring only once. Sequenced input: blood. The receptors originated from a woman aged 60-75 years in good health.

The chain carries TRBV7-2 and TRBJ2-7, with TRBD1 matching 7 bases. V shed 5 bases, J shed 0 bases, and the junction held 7 bases outside the gene matches. Germline values: CDR1 SGHTA, CDR2 FQGNSA. The CDR3 length is 15 residues. CDR3 DNA: TGTGCCAGCAGCAGAGACAGGGTCGCCTCCTACGAGCAGTACTTC. Protein product: CASSRDRVASYEQYF.

The chain uses TRBV28 and TRBJ2-7; 9 bases align to TRBD1. The CDR3 has 15 amino acids. V lost 7 bases, J lost 5 bases, and 12 bases stayed unmatched. Germline V gene lookup returns CDR1 MDHEN and CDR2 SYDVKM. This CDR3 reads CASKYPGTGRNEQYF. The CDR3 nucleotides are TGTGCCAGCAAGTATCCGGGGACAGGGAGGAACGAGCAGTACTTC.

This clonotype was observed a few times. The chain employs TRBV7-9 and TRBJ2-7; the match to TRBD1 covers 10 bases. After removal of 5 bases from V and 4 bases from J, the junction contained 5 bases not matched to a gene. Germline lookup yields CDR1 SEHNR and CDR2 FQNEAQ (reference sequence). This CDR3 has 14 amino acids. The CDR3: CASSKPGQGYEQYF. Written as DNA, the CDR3 is TGTGCCAGCAGCAAACCGGGACAGGGGTACGAGCAGTACTTC.

This clonotype showed up just a few times. J is TRBJ2-6 and V is TRBV24-1; TRBD1 aligns across 12 bases. Germline CDR1 and CDR2: KGHDR and SFDVKD. This CDR3 is built from 19 residues. V gave up 5 bases and J gave up 0 bases; unmatched junction bases: 7. As DNA, the CDR3 is TGTGCCACCAGTGGCTCGGGACAGGGGGCAACCTCTGGGGCCAACGTCCTGACTTTC. It codes for CATSGSGQGATSGANVLTF.

The V call is TRBV28, the J call TRBJ2-7; 11 bases line up with TRBD2. The V segment lost 5 bases and the J segment 4 bases; nucleotides outside the gene matches: 7. The CDR3 contains 15 residues. Looked up from germline, CDR1 is MDHEN and CDR2 is SYDVKM. The CDR3 loop is CASSPLSGRAYEQYF. In DNA form, the CDR3 reads TGTGCCAGCAGTCCCCTTAGCGGGAGGGCATACGAGCAGTACTTC.

The chain links TRBV5-1 to TRBJ2-1; TRBD2 aligns across 9 bases. The CDR3 loop spans 16 amino acids. The junction had 9 bases not matched to a gene; V was cut back by 5 bases and J by 3 bases. The germline gives CDR1 SGHRS, CDR2 YFSETQ. The CDR3 loop reads CASSFEGLANYNEQFF. As DNA, the CDR3 is TGCGCCAGCAGTTTTGAAGGACTAGCGAACTACAATGAGCAGTTCTTC.

The chain is built from TRBV18 and TRBJ2-2; 7 nucleotides align to TRBD2. From germline, CDR1 is KGHSH and CDR2 LQKENI. The CDR3 has 16 amino acids. Trimming removed 3 bases from V and 6 bases from J; junction bases left unmatched: 10. Written as DNA, the CDR3 is TGTGCCAGCTCACCGCAGACTAGCAACAGTGCCGGGGAGCTGTTTTTT. Its translation: CASSPQTSNSAGELFF.

This clonotype was picked up a small number of times. The V and J genes are TRBV4-2 and TRBJ2-7; 7 bases fit TRBD2. Germline-derived CDR1 and CDR2 are LGHNA and YNFKEQ. V shed 2 bases and J 3 bases; nucleotides not matched to a gene: 10. The CDR3 covers 16 residues. DNA for the CDR3: TGTGCCAGCAGCCAATCCAGCGGGAAAGGTAACTACGAGCAGTACTTC. This encodes CASSQSSGKGNYEQYF.

In the case of this clonotype: Relative to the germline gene, one junction end is altered; a read error may explain this. The chain has TRBV7-2 and TRBJ2-7; possible D gene TRBD2, 5 bases. The CDR3 loop spans 14 amino acids. Germline CDR1 SGHTA, CDR2 FQGNSA. In DNA form, the CDR3 reads TGTGCCAGCAGCTTCGACTACCTCTCCGACGAGCAGTACTTC. This codes for CASSFDYLSDEQYF.

V and J are TRBV7-9 and TRBJ2-1, with D unclear. The CDR3 runs 13 residues. With 3 bases removed from V and 12 bases from J, the gap between germline ends came to 15 bases. The V gene's germline CDR1 is SEHNR and CDR2 FQNEAQ (reference sequence). Here the CDR3 reads CASSLAAAGRQFF. The CDR3 coding sequence is TGTGCCAGCAGCTTGGCGGCCGCTGGGCGGCAGTTCTTC.

The chain employs TRBV7-8 and TRBJ2-4; 11 bases line up with TRBD1. The J call may be wrong; the DNA end is better matched by TRBJ2-7. The CDR3 sequence is 16 residues long. CDR1 is SGHVS, CDR2 FQNEAQ, per germline. CDR3 protein: CASSLAPGTGGFEQYF. CDR3 sequence (DNA): TGTGCCAGCAGCTTAGCGCCCGGGACAGGGGGATTCGAGCAGTACTTC.

This clonotype was seen just once. This chain links TRBV7-9 with TRBJ2-1; 9 nucleotides line up with TRBD2. Judging by the DNA end, TRBJ2-7 fits better; the J call may be wrong. This CDR3 is 15 amino acids long. Germline V gene lookup returns CDR1 SEHNR and CDR2 FQNEAQ (reference sequence). The CDR3 protein is CASSSREGTYNEQYF. The CDR3, as DNA: TGTGCCAGCAGCTCGCGGGAGGGAACCTACAATGAGCAGTACTTC.

This clonotype has only one observation. The genes are TRBV5-1 and TRBJ2-7; 7 bases map to TRBD1. The CDR3 sequence is 19 residues long. V shed 3 bases, J shed 0 bases, and the junction held 18 bases outside the gene matches. Germline V lookup: CDR1 SGHRS, CDR2 YFSETQ. The CDR3 loop is CASSSRRTGEKGVSYEQYF. CDR3 sequence (DNA): TGCGCCAGCAGCTCGAGAAGGACAGGCGAGAAGGGTGTCTCCTACGAGCAGTACTTC.

The gene calls are TRBV29-1 and TRBJ1-1, with TRBD1 as a possible D gene (6 bases). The CDR3 covers 13 residues. The V gene's germline CDR1 is SQVTM and CDR2 ANQGSEA. Trimming took off 5 bases at V and 2 bases at J, with 12 bases between the two ends. CDR3 protein: CSVRGTQNTEAFF. CDR3 in DNA: TGCAGCGTTAGGGGGACACAAAACACTGAAGCTTTCTTT.

This clonotype showed up just a few times. The J gene is TRBJ2-6, the V gene TRBV20-1; D remains unclear. Between the trimmed V and J ends, which lost 5 bases and 3 bases, there was a span of 8 bases. The CDR3 runs 13 residues. CDR1 and CDR2 (germline): DFQATT, SNEGSKA (reference sequence). CDR3 residues: CSAPALGANVLTF. The CDR3 DNA reads TGCAGTGCTCCAGCCCTTGGGGCCAACGTCCTGACTTTC.

Worth noting for this clonotype: A read error is likely, as this CDR3 ends without the conserved phenylalanine or tryptophan. This sequence joins TRBV20-1 and TRBJ1-2, with 7 bases that match TRBD1. V shed 5 bases and J 3 bases; nucleotides not matched to a gene: 6. Germline V gene data show CDR1 as DFQATT and CDR2 as SNEGSKA (reference sequence). CDR3 length equals 13 residues. Here the CDR3 DNA reads TGCAGTGCTCACGGACAGGTCGACTATGGCTACACCGTC. This codes for CSAHGQVDYGYTV.

The chain is built from TRBV18 and TRBJ2-7; TRBD2 aligns across 11 bases. With the DNA end fitting TRBJ2-5 better, the J assignment may be wrong. Germline loops: CDR1 KGHSH, CDR2 LQKENI. The CDR3 has 16 residues. The CDR3 protein is CASSRLAGGPFETQYF. CDR3 coding DNA: TGTGCCAGCTCACGGTTAGCGGGAGGGCCATTCGAGACCCAGTACTTC.

V gene TRBV9 combines with J gene TRBJ2-7; perhaps TRBD1 as D (6 bases). CDR3 length: 15 residues. Looked up from germline, CDR1 is SGDLS and CDR2 is YYNGEE. V was shortened by 3 bases and J by 7 bases, with 20 bases between the two germline ends. This CDR3 reads CASSATGTPYNEQYF. The CDR3, as DNA: TGTGCCAGCAGCGCGACCGGGACACCCTACAATGAGCAGTACTTC.

The chain joins TRBV5-5 to TRBJ2-7; weak D call: TRBD1 (7 bases). The V gene lost 3 bases and the J gene lost 3 bases, with 22 bases spanning the gap. Germline CDR1 is SGHKS and CDR2 is YYEKEE (reference sequence). This CDR3 spans 17 amino acids. CDR3 DNA sequence: TGTGCCAGCAGCTCGGGGGTAGGGGGCTCCTCAGGCTACGAGCAGTACTTC. Its translation is CASSSGVGGSSGYEQYF.

This clonotype has ten or more counts. The V gene is TRBV4-3, the J gene TRBJ2-5; tentatively, D is TRBD1 (5 bases). Trimming removed 0 bases from V and 4 bases from J, with 12 bases in between. This CDR3 region has 15 residues. Germline assignment: CDR1 LGHNA and CDR2 YSLEER. This chain's CDR3 is CASSQDTSRGETQYF. CDR3 coding DNA: TGCGCCAGCAGCCAAGATACGAGTAGGGGAGAGACCCAGTACTTC.

The chain recombines TRBV20-1 with TRBJ2-4; 9 bases are shared with TRBD1. The CDR3 is 18 residues long. V was clipped by 4 bases and J by 2 bases; unmatched bases: 15. Germline V CDR1 and CDR2: DFQATT, SNEGSKA (reference sequence). This CDR3 reads CSAIRTGDEGATKNIQYF. CDR3 nucleotides: TGCAGTGCTATTCGGACAGGGGACGAGGGGGCTACCAAAAACATTCAGTACTTC.

The V call is TRBV4-1, the J call TRBJ2-7; possibly TRBD2 for D (5 bases). CDR3 length: 14 residues. V lost 6 bases and J lost 3, with 15 bases in between. CDR1 is MGHRA and CDR2 is YSYEKL in the germline V gene. CDR3 coding DNA: TGCGCCAGCAGGGAAGGACCGGGGAGCTACGAGCAGTACTTC. Translated, it gives CASREGPGSYEQYF.